What follows is one TCR beta chain and its context. In the original workflow: The authors estimated nucleated cell counts from reference gene primer amplification. Measured with immunoSEQ multiplex PCR; TCRdb has only the in-frame clones, and not every one. V and J calls and clone size are copied from that table; D and trimming were computed from the DNA. The table records 200,000 to 250,000 clones, roughly 83% of them present only once. The source of the sample is a study of blood T cell repertoires in COVID-19. Study background: The origin of the acute and convalescent COVID-19 samples was the United States, Italy and Spain. T cells, B-cell-depleted T cells, or PBMCs supplied cDNA or gDNA.

This CDR3 region has 13 residues. Unmatched junction bases numbered 1, after V lost 5 bases and J lost 5 bases. The germline gives CDR1 MNHEY, CDR2 SVGAGI. The TCR originated in a woman aged 40-49 years with acute COVID-19. The rearrangement joins TRBV6-5 to TRBJ2-7, with TRBD2 identical over 12 bases. The sequenced sample consisted of PBMCs or T cells enriched from blood (not recorded which). The CDR3 sequence: CASSLAGGNEQYF. The CDR3 region has the DNA TGTGCCAGCAGTCTAGCGGGGGGGAACGAGCAGTACTTC.